This TCR beta chain is drawn from a study of shared clonotypes between healthy human individuals. The wider study: A few men and two women, aged 18 to 49, were donors. General study results and limits: It was the non-shared clonotypes that had lower generation probabilities than clonotypes shared by all four donors.

The sample holds one count of this clone. The antigen is unknown. Profiled with immunoSEQ multiplex PCR; TCRdb holds only in-frame clones, not every one. This sample has a few million clones, with around 95% found just once. CDR3 length: 16 amino acids. CDR1 SEHNR and CDR2 FQNEAQ come from the germline V gene (reference sequence). Trimming at V came to 4 bases and at J to 0 bases, leaving 6 bases not matched to a gene. The sequence was obtained from a man between 18 and 29 years old in good health. Sequences were obtained from naive CD4+ T cells sorted from blood. Subset specified: CD45RA+ positively selected. V is TRBV7-9 and J is TRBJ2-7; 10 positions agree with TRBD1. CDR3 sequence reads: CASSSWGQGPSYEQYF. The DNA of the CDR3 is TGTGCCAGCAGCTCCTGGGGACAGGGGCCCTCCTACGAGCAGTACTTC.